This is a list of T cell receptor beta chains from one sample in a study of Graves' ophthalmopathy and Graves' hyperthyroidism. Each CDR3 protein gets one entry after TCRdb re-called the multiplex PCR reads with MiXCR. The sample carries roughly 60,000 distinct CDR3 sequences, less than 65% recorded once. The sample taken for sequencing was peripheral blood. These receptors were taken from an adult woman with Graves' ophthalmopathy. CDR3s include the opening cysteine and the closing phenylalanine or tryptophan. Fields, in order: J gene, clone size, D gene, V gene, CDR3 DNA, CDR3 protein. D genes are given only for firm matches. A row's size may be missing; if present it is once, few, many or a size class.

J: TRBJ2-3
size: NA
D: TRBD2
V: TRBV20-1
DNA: TGCAGTGCCCCAAGCGGGACTAGCGGGACAAATACGCAGTATTTT
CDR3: CSAPSGTSGTNTQYF

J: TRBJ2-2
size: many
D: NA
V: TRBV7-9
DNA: TGTGCCAGCAGTTCTAGATGGGACGGATTTGGAGGGGAGCTGTTTTTT
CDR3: CASSSRWDGFGGELFF

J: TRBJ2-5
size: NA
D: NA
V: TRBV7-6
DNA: TGTGCCAGCAGCTTAGGGGGCCCGGCCCAGTACTTC
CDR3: CASSLGGPAQYF

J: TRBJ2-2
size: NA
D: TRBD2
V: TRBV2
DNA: TGTGCCAGCACCGAAGATGATAGCGGGAGGGGTCCGCGGGAGCTGTTTTTT
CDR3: CASTEDDSGRGPRELFF

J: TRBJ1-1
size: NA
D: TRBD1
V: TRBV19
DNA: TGTGCCAGTACCGACTCCGGGACAGGCGTGTCTTTCTTT
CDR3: CASTDSGTGVSFF

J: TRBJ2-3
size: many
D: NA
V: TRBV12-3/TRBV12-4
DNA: TGTGCCAGCAAGGAACCCGGGAACACGGCAGATACGCAGTATTTT
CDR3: CASKEPGNTADTQYF

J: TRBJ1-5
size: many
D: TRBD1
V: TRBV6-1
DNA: TGTGCCAGCTCAGACAGGGCCTACAATCAGCCCCAGCATTTT
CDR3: CASSDRAYNQPQHF

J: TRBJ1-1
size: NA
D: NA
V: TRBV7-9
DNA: TGTGCCAGCAGCGGGCCTGGGGGTGAAGCTTTCTTT
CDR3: CASSGPGGEAFF

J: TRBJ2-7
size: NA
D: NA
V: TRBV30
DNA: TGTGCCTGGAGTGTACAGTCAGGGACCTACGAGCAGTACTTC
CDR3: CAWSVQSGTYEQYF

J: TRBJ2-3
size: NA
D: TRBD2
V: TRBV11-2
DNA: TGTGCCAGCAGCCCTATGGCTAGCGGGAGATGGGATACGCAGTACTTT
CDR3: CASSPMASGRWDTQYF

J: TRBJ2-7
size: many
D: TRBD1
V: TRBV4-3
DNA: TGCGCCAGCAGCCTAACGGCCGGGACAGCCTACGAGCAGTACTTC
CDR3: CASSLTAGTAYEQYF

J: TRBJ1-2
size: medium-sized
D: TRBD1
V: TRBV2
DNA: TGTGCCAGCATGTTGGCAGGGGGCGGCTATGGCTACACCTTC
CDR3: CASMLAGGGYGYTF

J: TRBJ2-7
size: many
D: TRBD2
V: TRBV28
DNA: TGTGCCAGCAGTTTGAGCGGGAGCGAGGGCTACGAGCAGTACTTC
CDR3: CASSLSGSEGYEQYF

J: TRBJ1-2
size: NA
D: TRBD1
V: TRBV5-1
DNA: TGCGCCAGCAGCTCGGACAGGGGAGGCGGCGACACCTTC
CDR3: CASSSDRGGGDTF

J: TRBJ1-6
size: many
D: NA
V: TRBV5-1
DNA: TGCGCCAGCAGCTTGGAAGGGAGCTCCTATAATTCACCCCTCCACTTT
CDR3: CASSLEGSSYNSPLHF

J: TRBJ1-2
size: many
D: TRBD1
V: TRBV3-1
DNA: TGTGCCAGCAGCCAAGGGGACAGGGGAAACTATGGCTACACCTTC
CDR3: CASSQGDRGNYGYTF

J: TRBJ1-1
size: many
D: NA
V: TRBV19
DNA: TGTGCCAGTAGTATAGGGAGTGGGGTTAAAACTGAAGCTTTCTTT
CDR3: CASSIGSGVKTEAFF

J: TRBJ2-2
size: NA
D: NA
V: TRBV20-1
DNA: TGCAGTGCTAGATGGGGGTCCAGCGGGGAGCTGTTTTTT
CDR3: CSARWGSSGELFF

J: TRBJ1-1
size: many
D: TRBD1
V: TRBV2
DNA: TGTGCCAGCAGTGGGGTACGGAGACAGGGGGGGTTGAACACTGAAGCTTTCTTT
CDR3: CASSGVRRQGGLNTEAFF

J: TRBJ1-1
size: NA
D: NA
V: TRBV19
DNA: TGTGCCAGTAGTAGGGAAAGGGCGGTAACTGAAGCTTTCTTT
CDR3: CASSRERAVTEAFF

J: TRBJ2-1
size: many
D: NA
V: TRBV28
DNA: TGTGCCAGCAGTTTGACTAGAGAGCAGTTCTTC
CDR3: CASSLTREQFF

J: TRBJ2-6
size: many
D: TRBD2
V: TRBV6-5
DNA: TGTGCCAGCAGTTACTCGACCCCGTCAGCGGGAGTAACTGGGGCCAACGTCCTGACTTTC
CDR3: CASSYSTPSAGVTGANVLTF

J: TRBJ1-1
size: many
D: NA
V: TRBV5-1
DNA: TGCGCCAGCAGTTTGGAGCTAGGAACTGAAGCTTTCTTT
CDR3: CASSLELGTEAFF

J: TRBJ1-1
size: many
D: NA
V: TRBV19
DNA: TGTGCCAGTAGTAGACAGAGGAACACTGAAGCTTTCTTT
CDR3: CASSRQRNTEAFF

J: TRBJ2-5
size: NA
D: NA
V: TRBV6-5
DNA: TGTGCCAGCAGTTACTCTTGGGGGGCACAGTACCAAGAGACCCAGTACTTC
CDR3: CASSYSWGAQYQETQYF

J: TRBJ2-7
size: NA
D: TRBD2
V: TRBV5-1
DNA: TGCGCCAGCAGCTTGGCCATAGGGGCGGGAGCGACCGAGCAGTGCTTC
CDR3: CASSLAIGAGATEQCF

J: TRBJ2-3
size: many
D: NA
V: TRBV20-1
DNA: TGCAGTGCTAGAGGAGGGGGTAGCGGACGCACAGATACGCAGTATTTT
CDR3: CSARGGGSGRTDTQYF

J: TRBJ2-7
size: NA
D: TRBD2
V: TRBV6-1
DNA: TGTGCCAGCAGCCCCGGGACTAGCGACGCCTACGGGCAGTACTTC
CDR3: CASSPGTSDAYGQYF

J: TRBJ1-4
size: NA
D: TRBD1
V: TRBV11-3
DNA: TGTGCCAGCAGCTGGGGGACAGCAAATGAAAAACTGTTTTTT
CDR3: CASSWGTANEKLFF

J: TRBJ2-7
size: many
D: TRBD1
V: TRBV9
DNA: TGTGCCAGCAGCGTAGAAGGACAGGCCTACGAGCAGTACTTC
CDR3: CASSVEGQAYEQYF

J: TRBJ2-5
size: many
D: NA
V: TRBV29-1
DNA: TGCAGCGTTGACCCTTCTCTCCGGGCCGTACCGGAGACCCAGTACTTC
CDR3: CSVDPSLRAVPETQYF

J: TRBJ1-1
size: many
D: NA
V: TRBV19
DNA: TGTGCCAGTAAGGTACAGGACCTCACTGAAGCTTTCTTT
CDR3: CASKVQDLTEAFF

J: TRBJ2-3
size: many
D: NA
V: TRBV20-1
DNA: TGCAGTGCTAGGGACTCGTCCTTCACAGATACGCAGTATTTT
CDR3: CSARDSSFTDTQYF

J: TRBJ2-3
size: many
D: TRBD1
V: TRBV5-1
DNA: TGCGCCAGCAGCCCTGGGACAGTCACAGATACGCAGTATTTT
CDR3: CASSPGTVTDTQYF

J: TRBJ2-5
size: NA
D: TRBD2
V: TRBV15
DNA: TGTGCTACCAGCAGACTAGCAAGAGAGACCCAGCACTTC
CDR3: CATSRLARETQHF

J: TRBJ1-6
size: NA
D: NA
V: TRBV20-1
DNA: TGCAGTGCTAGAGATTCACCCCTCCACTTT
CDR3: CSARDSPLHF

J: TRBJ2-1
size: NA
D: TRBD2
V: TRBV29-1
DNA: TGCAGCGTTAAGACGACTAGCGAGTACAATGAGCAGTTCTTC
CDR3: CSVKTTSEYNEQFF

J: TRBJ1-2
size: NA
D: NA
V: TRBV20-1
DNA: TGCAGTGCTCCTCAGCCGACTAGCGCGAACACCTTC
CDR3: CSAPQPTSANTF

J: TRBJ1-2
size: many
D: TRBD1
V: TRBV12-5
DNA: TGTGCTAGTGGGACAGGGGATGGCTACACCTTC
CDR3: CASGTGDGYTF

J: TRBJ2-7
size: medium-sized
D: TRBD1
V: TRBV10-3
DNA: TGTGCCATCAGTTTGGACAGGGGAGGGGAGCAGTACTTC
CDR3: CAISLDRGGEQYF

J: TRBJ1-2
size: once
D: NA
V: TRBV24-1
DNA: TGTGCCACCAGTGGGGGACGGAACTATGGCTACACCTTC
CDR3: CATSGGRNYGYTF

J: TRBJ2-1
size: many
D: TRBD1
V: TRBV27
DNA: TGTGCCAGCAGTCCAATGGGACAGTACAATGAGCAGTTCTTC
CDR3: CASSPMGQYNEQFF

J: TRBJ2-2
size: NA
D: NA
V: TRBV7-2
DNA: TGTGCCAGCTCACCAACAACGCGGGGCGGGGAGCTGTTTTTT
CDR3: CASSPTTRGGELFF

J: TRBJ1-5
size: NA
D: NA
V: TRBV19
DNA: TGTGCCAGTAGGGCAGGTGGGCAGGATAGCAATCAGCCCCAGCATTTT
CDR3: CASRAGGQDSNQPQHF

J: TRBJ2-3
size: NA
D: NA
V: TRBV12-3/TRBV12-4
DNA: TGTGCCAGCAGTTTAGCGCTCGAGGGTCGGACGCAGTATTTT
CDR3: CASSLALEGRTQYF

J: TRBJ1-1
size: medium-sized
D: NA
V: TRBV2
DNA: TGTGCCAGCACGAAGGGGAAGAACACTGAAGCTTTCTTT
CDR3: CASTKGKNTEAFF

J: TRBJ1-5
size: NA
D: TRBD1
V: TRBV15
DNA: TGTGCCACCAGCAGAGAGTCGACAGGGGGGCAGCCCCAGCATTTT
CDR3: CATSRESTGGQPQHF

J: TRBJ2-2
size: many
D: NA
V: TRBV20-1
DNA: TGCAGTGCTAGAGTTGCGGGATCGAACACCGGGGAGCTGTTTTTT
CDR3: CSARVAGSNTGELFF

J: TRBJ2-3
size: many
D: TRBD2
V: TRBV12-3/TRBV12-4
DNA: TGTGCCAGCAGTTTTGAGGCGGGAGTCCCAGATACGCAGTATTTT
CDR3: CASSFEAGVPDTQYF

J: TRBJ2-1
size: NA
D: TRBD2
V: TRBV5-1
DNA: TGCGCCAGAACCCCGACTAGCGGGAGGGCCCATGAGCAGTTCTTC
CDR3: CARTPTSGRAHEQFF

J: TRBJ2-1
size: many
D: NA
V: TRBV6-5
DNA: TGTGCCACGACCAGGGACGATGAGCAGTTCTTC
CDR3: CATTRDDEQFF

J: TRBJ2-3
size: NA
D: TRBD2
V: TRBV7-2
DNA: TGTGCCAGCAGCTCCGGAACTAGCGGGACCGGCGCAGATACGCAGTATTTT
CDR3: CASSSGTSGTGADTQYF

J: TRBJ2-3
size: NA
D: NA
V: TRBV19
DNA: TGTGCCAGTAGTCCTTCCCTCTCAGCTGGCACAGATACGCAGTATTTT
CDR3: CASSPSLSAGTDTQYF

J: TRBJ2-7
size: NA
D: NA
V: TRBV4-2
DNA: TGTGCCAGCAGCTGGACCACCTACGAGCAGTACTTC
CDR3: CASSWTTYEQYF

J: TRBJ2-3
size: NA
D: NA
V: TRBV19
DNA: TGTGCCAGTACCGGGGCAGGGGTTGGTGAGCAGTATTTT
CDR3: CASTGAGVGEQYF

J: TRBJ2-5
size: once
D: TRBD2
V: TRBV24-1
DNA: TGTGCCACCAGTGATACAGGGACTAGGGGAGAGACCCAGTACTTC
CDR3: CATSDTGTRGETQYF

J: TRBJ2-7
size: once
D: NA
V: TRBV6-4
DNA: TGTGCCAGCAGTGACTCTGCCTACGAGCAGTACTTC
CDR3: CASSDSAYEQYF

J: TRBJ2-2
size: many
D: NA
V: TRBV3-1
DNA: TGTGCCAGCAGCCAACTGGTGAACACCGGGGAGCTGTTTTTT
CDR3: CASSQLVNTGELFF

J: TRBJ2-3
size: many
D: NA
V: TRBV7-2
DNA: TGTGCCAGCAGCCCCAAAGATACGCAGTATTTT
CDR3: CASSPKDTQYF

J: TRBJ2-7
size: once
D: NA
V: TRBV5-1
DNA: TGCGCCAGCAGCTTCCCGGGGGATGGGCAGTACTTC
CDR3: CASSFPGDGQYF